This T cell receptor (beta chain) derives from a study of OX40 agonist ivuxolimab in advanced cancers. On the study more broadly: Of mixed ages from roughly 23 to 85 and averaging approximately 60 years, the group was around 78% male. Study-wide results and limits: Not determined was the antigen specificity of the expanded peripheral T cells. Clonal expansion from baseline to week 6 occurred in both CD4+ and CD8+ T cells.

In regard to this clone: Antigen unknown.

TCRdb's table, derived via immunoSEQ multiplex PCR, lists solely in-frame clones and lacks some. The table includes more than 20,000 clones, approximately 86% detected once. Germline lookup yields CDR1 WNHNN and CDR2 SYGVQD (reference sequence). The V and J ends lost 4 bases and 1 base respectively, with 13 bases between them. The length of the CDR3 is 15 residues. The TCR originated in an adult with an advanced solid tumor such as melanoma, head and neck, liver or kidney cancer. The specimen comprised CD4+ or CD8+ T cells sorted from blood, sampled in a trial of the OX40 agonist ivuxolimab. V usage is TRBV10-1 and J usage is TRBJ1-1, with unresolved D. The CDR3 DNA follows: TGCGCCAGCAGTGGCAGGAACAGTAAGAACACTGAAGCTTTCTTT. It codes for CASSGRNSKNTEAFF.